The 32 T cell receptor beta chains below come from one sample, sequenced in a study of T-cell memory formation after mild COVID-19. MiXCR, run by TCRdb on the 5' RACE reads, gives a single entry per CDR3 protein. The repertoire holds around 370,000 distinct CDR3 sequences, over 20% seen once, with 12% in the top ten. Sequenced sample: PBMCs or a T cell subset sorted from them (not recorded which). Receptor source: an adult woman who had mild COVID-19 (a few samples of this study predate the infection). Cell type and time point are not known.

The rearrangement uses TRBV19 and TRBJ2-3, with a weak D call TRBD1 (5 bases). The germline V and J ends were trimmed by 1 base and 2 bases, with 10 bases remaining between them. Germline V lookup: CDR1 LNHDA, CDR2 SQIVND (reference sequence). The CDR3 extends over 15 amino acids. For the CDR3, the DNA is TGTGCCAGTAGTATAGTGTGGACAAACACAGATACGCAGTATTTT. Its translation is CASSIVWTNTDTQYF. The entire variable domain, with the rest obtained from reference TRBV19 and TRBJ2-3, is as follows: DGGITQSPKYLFRKEGQNVTLSCEQNLNHDAMYWYRQDPGQGLRLIYYSQIVNDFQKGDIAEGYSVSREKKESFPLTVTSAQKNPTAFYLCASSIVWTNTDTQYFGPGTRLTVL.

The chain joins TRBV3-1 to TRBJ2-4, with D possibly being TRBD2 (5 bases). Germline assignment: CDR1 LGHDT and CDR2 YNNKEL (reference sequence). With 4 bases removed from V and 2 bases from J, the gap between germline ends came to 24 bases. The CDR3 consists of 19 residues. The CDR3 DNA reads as TGTGCCAGCAGCCCCATCGACCCCGCCGCCGGGAAGACCAAAAACATTCAGTACTTC. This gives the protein CASSPIDPAAGKTKNIQYF.

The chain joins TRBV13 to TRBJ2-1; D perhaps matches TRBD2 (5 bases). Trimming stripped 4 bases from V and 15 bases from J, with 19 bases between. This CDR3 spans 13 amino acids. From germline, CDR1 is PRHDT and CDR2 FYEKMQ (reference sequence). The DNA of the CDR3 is TGTGCCAGCAGCTCACGGACTCTAGAGCGTCTGTTCTTC. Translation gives CASSSRTLERLFF.

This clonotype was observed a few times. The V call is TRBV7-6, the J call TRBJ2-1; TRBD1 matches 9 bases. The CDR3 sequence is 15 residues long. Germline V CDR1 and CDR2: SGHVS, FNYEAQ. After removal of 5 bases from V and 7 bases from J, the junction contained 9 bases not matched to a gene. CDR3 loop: CASSAGTGFNNEQFF. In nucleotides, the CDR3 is TGTGCCAGCAGCGCCGGGACAGGGTTTAATAATGAGCAGTTCTTC.

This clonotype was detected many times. DNA of the CDR3: TGTGCCAGCAGGGGGGGTACCGGGGAGCTGTTTTTT. Translating it yields CASRGGTGELFF. This rearrangement joins TRBV12-3 or TRBV12-4 to TRBJ2-2, with D maybe TRBD2 (6 bases). This CDR3 region has 12 residues. V lost 6 bases and J lost 5, with 7 bases in between.

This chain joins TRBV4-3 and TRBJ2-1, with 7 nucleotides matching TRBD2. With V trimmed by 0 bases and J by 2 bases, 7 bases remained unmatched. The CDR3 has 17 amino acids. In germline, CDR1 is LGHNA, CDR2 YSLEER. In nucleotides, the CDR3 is TGCGCCAGCAGCCAAGATCCGACTAGCCGAGCCTACAATGAGCAGTTCTTC. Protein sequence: CASSQDPTSRAYNEQFF.

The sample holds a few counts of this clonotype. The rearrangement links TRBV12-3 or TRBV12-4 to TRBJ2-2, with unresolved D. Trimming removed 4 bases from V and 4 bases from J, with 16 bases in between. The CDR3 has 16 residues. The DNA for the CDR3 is TGTGCCAGCAGTTCGGCCTCTGGCGTAGGCACCGGGGAGCTGTTTTTT. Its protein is CASSSASGVGTGELFF.

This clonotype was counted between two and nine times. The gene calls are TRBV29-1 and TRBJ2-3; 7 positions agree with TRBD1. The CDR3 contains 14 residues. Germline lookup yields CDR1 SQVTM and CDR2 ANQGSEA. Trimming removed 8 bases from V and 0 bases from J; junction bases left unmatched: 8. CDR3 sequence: CSLSDRDSTDTQYF. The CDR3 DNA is TGCAGCCTTTCCGACAGGGATAGCACAGATACGCAGTATTTT.

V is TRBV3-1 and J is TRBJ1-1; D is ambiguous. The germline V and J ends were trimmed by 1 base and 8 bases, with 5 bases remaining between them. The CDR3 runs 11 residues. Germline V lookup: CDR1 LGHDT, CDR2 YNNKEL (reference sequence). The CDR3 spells CASSQVDEAFF. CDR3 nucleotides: TGTGCCAGCAGCCAAGTTGACGAAGCTTTCTTT.

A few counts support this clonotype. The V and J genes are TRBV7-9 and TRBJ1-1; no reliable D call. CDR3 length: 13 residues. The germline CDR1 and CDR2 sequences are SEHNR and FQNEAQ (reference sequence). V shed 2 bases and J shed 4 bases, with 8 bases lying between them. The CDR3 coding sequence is TGTGCCAGCAGCTTACCCCCCCGCACTGAAGCTTTCTTT. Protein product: CASSLPPRTEAFF.

CDR3 amino acids: CATSEGTPNQPQHF. The CDR3 DNA reads as TGTGCCACCAGTGAGGGGACACCCAATCAGCCCCAGCATTTT. V gene TRBV24-1 combines with J gene TRBJ1-5; D is perhaps TRBD1 (6 bases). V lost 4 bases to trimming and J lost 3 bases, with 9 bases between them. The germline CDR1 and CDR2 sequences are KGHDR and SFDVKD. This CDR3 is built from 14 residues.

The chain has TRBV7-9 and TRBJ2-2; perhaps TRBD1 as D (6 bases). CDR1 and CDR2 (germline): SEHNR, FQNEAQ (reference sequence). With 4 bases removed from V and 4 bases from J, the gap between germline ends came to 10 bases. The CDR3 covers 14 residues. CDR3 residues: CASSSRTVTGELFF. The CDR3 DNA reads TGTGCCAGCAGCTCACGGACAGTCACCGGGGAGCTGTTTTTT.

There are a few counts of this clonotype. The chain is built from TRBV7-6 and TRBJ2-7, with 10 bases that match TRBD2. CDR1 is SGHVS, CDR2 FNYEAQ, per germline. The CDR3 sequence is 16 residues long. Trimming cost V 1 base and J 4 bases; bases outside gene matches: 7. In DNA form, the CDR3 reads TGTGCCAGCAGCTTAGTAACAGCGGGGGGGCAATACGAGCAGTACTTC. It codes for CASSLVTAGGQYEQYF.

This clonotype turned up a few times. CDR3 bases: TGTGCCAGCAGTTCCCCAACAGGGGCCAAGGAAGCTTTCTTT. It is translated as CASSSPTGAKEAFF. The chain combines TRBV6-5 with TRBJ1-1; 7 bases line up with TRBD1. Germline V lookup: CDR1 MNHEY, CDR2 SVGAGI. The J segment lost 8 bases and the V segment lost 4 bases, leaving 10 bases of the junction unmatched. The CDR3 extends over 14 amino acids.

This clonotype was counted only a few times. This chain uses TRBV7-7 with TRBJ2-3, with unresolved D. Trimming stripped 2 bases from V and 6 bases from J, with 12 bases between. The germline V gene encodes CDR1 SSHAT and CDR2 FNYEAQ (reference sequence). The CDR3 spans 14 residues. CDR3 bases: TGTGCCAGCAGCTTATACAGCACCGCCGATACGCAGTATTTT. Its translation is CASSLYSTADTQYF.

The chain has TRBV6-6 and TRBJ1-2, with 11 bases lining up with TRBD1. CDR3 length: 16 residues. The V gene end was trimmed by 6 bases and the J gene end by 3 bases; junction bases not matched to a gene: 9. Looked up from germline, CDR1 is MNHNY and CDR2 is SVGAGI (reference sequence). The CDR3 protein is CASRRDRGGRDYGYTF. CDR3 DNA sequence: TGTGCCAGCAGGCGGGACAGGGGGGGACGGGACTATGGCTACACCTTC.

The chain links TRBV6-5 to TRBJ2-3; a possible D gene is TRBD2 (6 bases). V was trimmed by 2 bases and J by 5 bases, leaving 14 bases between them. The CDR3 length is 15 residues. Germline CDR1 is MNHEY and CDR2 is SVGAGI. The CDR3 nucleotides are TGTGCCAGCAGTTACGAGGCCCCGGGGGTAGATACGCAGTATTTT. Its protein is CASSYEAPGVDTQYF.

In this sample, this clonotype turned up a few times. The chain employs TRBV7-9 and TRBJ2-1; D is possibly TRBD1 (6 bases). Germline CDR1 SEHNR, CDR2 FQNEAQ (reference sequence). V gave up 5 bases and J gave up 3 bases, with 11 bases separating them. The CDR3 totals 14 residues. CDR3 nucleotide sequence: TGTGCCAGCAGCGCCGGGACAAACTACAATGAGCAGTTCTTC. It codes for CASSAGTNYNEQFF.

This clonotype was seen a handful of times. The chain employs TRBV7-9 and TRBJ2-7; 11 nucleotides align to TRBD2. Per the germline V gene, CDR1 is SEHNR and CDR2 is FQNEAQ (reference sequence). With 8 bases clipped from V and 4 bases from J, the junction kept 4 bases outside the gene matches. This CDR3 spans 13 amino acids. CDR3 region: CASGLAGQYEQYF. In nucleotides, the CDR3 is TGTGCCAGCGGACTAGCGGGTCAATACGAGCAGTACTTC. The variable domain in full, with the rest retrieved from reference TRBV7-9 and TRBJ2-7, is DTGVSQNPRHKITKRGQNVTFRCDPISEHNRLYWYRQTLGQGPEFLTYFQNEAQLEKSRLLSDRFSAERPKGSFSTLEIQRTEQGDSAMYLCASGLAGQYEQYFGPGTRLTVT.

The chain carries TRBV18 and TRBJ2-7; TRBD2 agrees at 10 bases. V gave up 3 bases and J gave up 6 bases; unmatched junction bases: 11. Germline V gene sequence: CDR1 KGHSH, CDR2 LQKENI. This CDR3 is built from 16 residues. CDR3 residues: CASSPGTISGRAEQYF. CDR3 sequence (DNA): TGTGCCAGCTCACCTGGGACTATAAGCGGGAGGGCCGAGCAGTACTTC.

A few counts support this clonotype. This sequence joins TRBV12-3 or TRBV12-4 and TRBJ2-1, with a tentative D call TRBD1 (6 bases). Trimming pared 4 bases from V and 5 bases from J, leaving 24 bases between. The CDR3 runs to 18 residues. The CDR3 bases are TGTGCCAGCAGTTCCCCCCCCCTTGGACAGCCCGAGGACAATGAGCAGTTCTTC. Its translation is CASSSPPLGQPEDNEQFF.

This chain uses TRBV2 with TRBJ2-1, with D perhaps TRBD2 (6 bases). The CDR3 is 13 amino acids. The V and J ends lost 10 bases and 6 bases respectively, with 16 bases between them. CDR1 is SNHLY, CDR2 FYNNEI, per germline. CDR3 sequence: CAMRGGLGNEQFF. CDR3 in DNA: TGTGCCATGCGGGGAGGCTTAGGCAATGAGCAGTTCTTC.

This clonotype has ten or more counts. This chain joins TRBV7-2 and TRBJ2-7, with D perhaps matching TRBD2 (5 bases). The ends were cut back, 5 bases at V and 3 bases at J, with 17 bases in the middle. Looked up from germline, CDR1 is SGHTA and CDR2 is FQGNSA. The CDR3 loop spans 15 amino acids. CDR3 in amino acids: CASSPGPSRNYEQYF. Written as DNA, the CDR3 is TGTGCCAGCAGCCCCGGGCCTAGCCGGAACTACGAGCAGTACTTC.

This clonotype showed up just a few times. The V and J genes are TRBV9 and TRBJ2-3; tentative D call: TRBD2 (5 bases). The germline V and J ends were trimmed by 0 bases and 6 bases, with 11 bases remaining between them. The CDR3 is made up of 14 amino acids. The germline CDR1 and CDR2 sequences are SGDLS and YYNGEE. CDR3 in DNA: TGTGCCAGCAGCGTAGAGATCGGGATGGATACGCAGTATTTT. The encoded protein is CASSVEIGMDTQYF. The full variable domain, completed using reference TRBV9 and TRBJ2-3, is DSGVTQTPKHLITATGQRVTLRCSPRSGDLSVYWYQQSLDQGLQFLIQYYNGEERAKGNILERFSAQQFPDLHSELNLSSLELGDSALYFCASSVEIGMDTQYFGPGTRLTVL.

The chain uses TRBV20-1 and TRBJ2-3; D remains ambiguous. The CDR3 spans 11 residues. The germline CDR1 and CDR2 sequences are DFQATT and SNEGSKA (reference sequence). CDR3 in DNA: TGCAGCGGAGCGCTCACAGATACGCAGTATTTT. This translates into CSGALTDTQYF.

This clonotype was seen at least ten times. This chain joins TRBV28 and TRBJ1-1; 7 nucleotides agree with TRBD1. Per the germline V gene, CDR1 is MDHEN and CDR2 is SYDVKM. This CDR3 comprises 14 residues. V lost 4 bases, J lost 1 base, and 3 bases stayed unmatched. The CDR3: CASSWTGKNTEAFF. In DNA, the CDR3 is TGTGCCAGCAGTTGGACAGGAAAGAACACTGAAGCTTTCTTT.

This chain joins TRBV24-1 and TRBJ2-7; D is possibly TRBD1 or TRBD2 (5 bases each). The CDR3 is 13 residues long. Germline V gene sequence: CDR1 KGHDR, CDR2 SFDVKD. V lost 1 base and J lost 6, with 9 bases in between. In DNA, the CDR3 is TGTGCCACCAGTGATTTTGGGGGTGGCGAGCAGTACTTC. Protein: CATSDFGGGEQYF.

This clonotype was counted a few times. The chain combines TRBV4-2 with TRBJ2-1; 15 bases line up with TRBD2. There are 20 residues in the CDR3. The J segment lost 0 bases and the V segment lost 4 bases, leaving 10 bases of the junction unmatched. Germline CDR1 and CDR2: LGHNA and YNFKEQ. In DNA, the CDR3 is TGTGCCAGCAGCCCGACGACGGGACTAGCGGGAGGAAGCTCCTACAATGAGCAGTTCTTC. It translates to CASSPTTGLAGGSSYNEQFF.

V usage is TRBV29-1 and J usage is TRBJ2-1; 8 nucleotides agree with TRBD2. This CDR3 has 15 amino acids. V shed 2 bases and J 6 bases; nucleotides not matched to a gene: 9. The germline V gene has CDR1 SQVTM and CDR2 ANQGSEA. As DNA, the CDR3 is TGCAGCGTTGAATTCGCCAGCGGGAGCGGCAATGAGCAGTTCTTC. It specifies CSVEFASGSGNEQFF.

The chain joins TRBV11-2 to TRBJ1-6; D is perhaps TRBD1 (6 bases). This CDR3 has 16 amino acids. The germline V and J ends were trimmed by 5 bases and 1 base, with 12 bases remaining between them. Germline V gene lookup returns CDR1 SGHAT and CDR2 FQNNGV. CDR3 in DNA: TGTGCCAGCAGCCAGTTGGACAGATCCTATAATTCACCCCTCCACTTT. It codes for CASSQLDRSYNSPLHF.

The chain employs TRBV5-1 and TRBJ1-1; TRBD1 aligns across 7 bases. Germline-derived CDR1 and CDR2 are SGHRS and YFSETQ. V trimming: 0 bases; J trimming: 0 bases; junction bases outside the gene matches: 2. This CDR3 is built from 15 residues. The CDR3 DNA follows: TGCGCCAGCAGCTTGGAGGGGGCCCTGAACACTGAAGCTTTCTTT. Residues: CASSLEGALNTEAFF.

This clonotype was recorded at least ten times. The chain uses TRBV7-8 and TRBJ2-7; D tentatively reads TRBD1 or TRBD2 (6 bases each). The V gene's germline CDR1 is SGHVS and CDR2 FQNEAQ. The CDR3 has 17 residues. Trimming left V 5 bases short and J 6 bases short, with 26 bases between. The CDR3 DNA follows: TGTGCCAGCAGCCCGTCCCGGGGGCCTGCCCGCAAAATCGAGCAGTACTTC. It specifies CASSPSRGPARKIEQYF.